The next 26 T cell receptor beta chains were all read from a single sample in a study of blood T cell repertoires in COVID-19. Method: immunoSEQ multiplex PCR; TCRdb's copy keeps in-frame clones and lacks some. The sample has around 250,000 clones, roughly four fifths seen once; the top ten hold 3.4%. Sequencing used PBMCs or T cells enriched from blood (not recorded which). The receptors stem from a man between 50 and 59 years old who had recovered from COVID-19.

The V call is TRBV11-1, the J call TRBJ1-1; 9 nucleotides line up with TRBD1. The CDR3 is 14 amino acids. V gave up 4 bases and J gave up 3 bases; unmatched junction bases: 3. In germline, CDR1 is SGHAT, CDR2 FQDESV (reference sequence). CDR3 loop: CASSWGQGHTEAFF. In DNA, the CDR3 is TGTGCCAGCAGCTGGGGACAGGGCCACACTGAAGCTTTCTTT.

The CDR3 bases are TGCGCCAGCAGCCCGACAGGGTTTGGCACTGAAGCTTTCTTT. It yields the protein CASSPTGFGTEAFF. The chain joins TRBV4-1 to TRBJ1-1; 7 bases line up with TRBD1. V trimming: 4 bases; J trimming: 4 bases; junction bases outside the gene matches: 6. This CDR3 has 14 amino acids. The germline gives CDR1 MGHRA, CDR2 YSYEKL.

The J gene is TRBJ2-7, the V gene TRBV10-3; 15 bases agree with TRBD2. The CDR3 covers 15 residues. Germline V gene sequence: CDR1 ENHRY, CDR2 SYGVKD. V gave up 6 bases and J gave up 4 bases; unmatched junction bases: 4. CDR3 amino acids: CAISEGLAGGYEQYF. For the CDR3, the DNA is TGTGCCATCAGCGAGGGACTAGCGGGGGGTTACGAGCAGTACTTC.

This clone was found a few times. The chain links TRBV5-1 to TRBJ1-3; 10 bases agree with TRBD1. This CDR3 contains 17 residues. CDR1 and CDR2 from the germline V gene are SGHRS and YFSETQ. After removal of 2 bases from V and 1 base from J, the junction contained 6 bases not matched to a gene. This CDR3 reads CASSFRDRGVSGNTIYF. CDR3 DNA sequence: TGCGCCAGCAGCTTCCGGGACAGGGGAGTTTCTGGAAACACCATATATTTT.

The chain joins TRBV9 to TRBJ2-2; weak D call: TRBD1 (8 bases). V shed 3 bases and J shed 6 bases, with 18 bases lying between them. This CDR3 is built from 16 residues. The germline V gene has CDR1 SGDLS and CDR2 YYNGEE. CDR3 in amino acids: CASSAIPQGGAGELFF. In DNA form, the CDR3 reads TGTGCCAGCAGCGCGATCCCACAGGGGGGGGCCGGGGAGCTGTTTTTT.

The rearrangement uses TRBV19 and TRBJ2-3; 7 nucleotides line up with TRBD2. The germline CDR1 and CDR2 sequences are LNHDA and SQIVND (reference sequence). The ends lost 3 bases at V and 0 bases at J; junction bases unmatched: 9. The CDR3 has 17 amino acids. The CDR3: CASSMSPTSRSTDTQYF. CDR3 sequence (DNA): TGTGCCAGTAGTATGTCGCCGACTAGCAGGAGCACAGATACGCAGTATTTT.

The rearrangement links TRBV23-1 to TRBJ1-2; 7 bases are a match to TRBD1. TRBV23-1 is annotated as an ORF whose role is uncertain. The J segment lost 4 bases and the V segment lost 2 bases, leaving 7 bases of the junction unmatched. CDR3 length: 15 amino acids. The CDR3 loop is CASSQVTGDLYGYTF. The CDR3 DNA follows: TGCGCCAGCAGTCAAGTCACAGGGGACCTCTATGGCTACACCTTC.

This clone came up a few times. V usage is TRBV27 and J usage is TRBJ1-1; D not certain. Per germline, CDR1 MNHEY and CDR2 SMNVEV (reference sequence). The CDR3 is 17 amino acids. The V gene lost 4 bases and the J gene lost 8 bases, with 26 bases spanning the gap. The CDR3 protein is CASSSVRASSGGREAFF. Here the CDR3 DNA reads TGTGCCAGCAGTTCCGTCCGGGCCTCTTCAGGAGGCAGGGAAGCTTTCTTT.

CDR3 protein: CASSPLQGSGNTIYF. The CDR3 DNA sequence: TGTGCCAGCTCACCTCTCCAGGGCTCTGGAAACACCATATATTTT. The V gene is TRBV18, the J gene TRBJ1-3, with D tentatively TRBD1 (5 bases). Trimming cost V 3 bases and J 0 bases, with 9 bases left between them. This CDR3 is built from 15 residues. CDR1 is KGHSH, CDR2 LQKENI, per germline.

The V and J genes are TRBV7-6 and TRBJ1-3; 9 bases map to TRBD1. There are 15 residues in the CDR3. Germline V gene data show CDR1 as SGHVS and CDR2 as FNYEAQ. V shed 1 base and J 7 bases; nucleotides not matched to a gene: 5. The CDR3 protein is CASSLEGQGPNTIYF. CDR3 bases: TGTGCCAGCAGCTTAGAGGGACAGGGCCCGAACACCATATATTTT.

The chain joins TRBV19 to TRBJ1-2; D not resolved. Germline lookup yields CDR1 LNHDA and CDR2 SQIVND (reference sequence). Trimming removed 5 bases at V and 4 bases at J, with 11 bases between. The CDR3 consists of 13 residues. CDR3 sequence reads: CASSEVILYGYTF. The CDR3, as DNA: TGTGCCAGTAGTGAGGTGATTCTCTATGGCTACACCTTC.

J is TRBJ2-1 and V is TRBV27; D is uncertain. The germline gives CDR1 MNHEY, CDR2 SMNVEV (reference sequence). The CDR3 has 14 residues. V was clipped by 3 bases and J by 5 bases, with 11 bases between them. CDR3 in DNA: TGTGCCAGCAGTTTGTTTAGCAGAAACAATGAGCAGTTCTTC. Its protein is CASSLFSRNNEQFF.

The V call is TRBV27, the J call TRBJ2-7; TRBD1 might be the D (5 bases). Trimming stripped 7 bases from V and 5 bases from J, with 9 bases between. Germline CDR1 MNHEY, CDR2 SMNVEV (reference sequence). The CDR3 loop spans 11 amino acids. The CDR3 spells CASTPGNEQYF. CDR3 sequence (DNA): TGTGCCAGCACCCCAGGGAACGAGCAGTACTTC.

This rearrangement joins TRBV23-1 to TRBJ2-4, with 7 bases identical to TRBD2. TRBV23-1 is labeled an ORF, and its function is uncertain. The CDR3 length is 17 residues. The V segment lost 5 bases and the J segment 0 bases; nucleotides outside the gene matches: 10. The CDR3 spells CASSLTGTNIAKNIQYF. CDR3 in DNA: TGCGCCAGCAGTTTGACCGGGACTAACATAGCCAAAAACATTCAGTACTTC.

Only one count was recorded for this clone. The genes are TRBV5-8 and TRBJ1-2; 7 bases are a match to TRBD1. The V gene's germline CDR1 is SGHTS and CDR2 YDEGEE. Trimming cost V 3 bases and J 0 bases; bases outside gene matches: 5. This CDR3 is 15 amino acids long. CDR3 protein: CASSYSDRSNYGYTF. The CDR3 coding sequence is TGTGCCAGCAGCTATTCGGACAGGTCTAACTATGGCTACACCTTC.

The chain links TRBV30 to TRBJ1-3; D is unclear. The CDR3 consists of 14 residues. CDR1 and CDR2 (germline): GTSNPN, SVGIG (reference sequence). Trimming pared 3 bases from V and 0 bases from J, leaving 9 bases between. The CDR3 coding sequence is TGTGCCTGGAGGGGGAGCAACTCTGGAAACACCATATATTTT. It codes for CAWRGSNSGNTIYF.

V is TRBV6-5 and J is TRBJ2-7, with D possibly being TRBD2 (6 bases). The CDR3 sequence is 15 residues long. CDR1 and CDR2 (germline): MNHEY, SVGAGI. Trimming stripped 10 bases from V and 5 bases from J, with 24 bases between. The CDR3 bases are TGTGCCACAGGACGCGGGGCGGGACGGATCCACGAGCAGTACTTC. This sequence encodes CATGRGAGRIHEQYF.

The rearrangement links TRBV15 to TRBJ1-5, with D maybe TRBD1 (5 bases). The V gene's germline CDR1 is LNHNV and CDR2 YYDKDF (reference sequence). The CDR3 runs to 16 residues. The ends were cut back, 0 bases at V and 7 bases at J, with 16 bases in the middle. DNA for the CDR3: TGTGCCACCAGCAGAGATGGAGGGAGGGGTGAACAGCCCCAGCATTTT. Translation gives CATSRDGGRGEQPQHF.

This chain connects TRBV11-2 to TRBJ2-1; D remains unclear. V lost 5 bases and J 11 bases, leaving 13 bases between the germline ends. Germline loops: CDR1 SGHAT, CDR2 FQNNGV. This CDR3 has 12 residues. CDR3 loop: CASSRLLLKQFF. The CDR3, as DNA: TGTGCCAGCAGCCGACTCCTACTCAAGCAGTTCTTC.

This clone was seen only a few times. CDR3 in amino acids: CASRHGAGGFTDTQYF. The CDR3 DNA reads as TGTGCCAGCAGACACGGAGCGGGGGGGTTTACAGATACGCAGTATTTT. The chain has TRBV11-2 and TRBJ2-3; the match to TRBD2 covers 10 bases. This CDR3 has 16 amino acids. V shed 6 bases, J shed 3 bases, and the junction held 9 bases outside the gene matches. Germline CDR1 SGHAT, CDR2 FQNNGV.

The chain combines TRBV6-2 or TRBV6-3 with TRBJ1-1, with 7 bases identical to TRBD1. The trim removed 4 bases at V and 2 bases at J, leaving 4 bases unmatched. The germline V gene encodes CDR1 MNHEY and CDR2 SVGEGT. The CDR3 extends over 14 amino acids. The CDR3 here is CASSFQGGNTEAFF. The CDR3 DNA reads as TGTGCCAGCAGTTTCCAGGGGGGAAACACTGAAGCTTTCTTT.

This clone was picked up a small number of times. The gene calls are TRBV7-3 and TRBJ2-5; D is uncertain. CDR1 and CDR2 (germline): SGHTA, FQGTGA. V was shortened by 2 bases and J by 2 bases, with 6 bases between the two germline ends. The CDR3 runs to 13 residues. CDR3 residues: CASSLELQETQYF. DNA of the CDR3: TGTGCCAGCAGCTTAGAACTGCAAGAGACCCAGTACTTC. The whole variable domain, remainder taken from reference TRBV7-3 and TRBJ2-5, is GAGVSQTPSNKVTEKGKYVELRCDPISGHTALYWYRQSLGQGPEFLIYFQGTGAADDSGLPNDRFFAVRPEGSVSTLKIQRTERGDSAVYLCASSLELQETQYFGPGTRLLVL.

The chain carries TRBV5-1 and TRBJ2-1; TRBD2 matches 7 bases. V trimming: 4 bases; J trimming: 9 bases; junction bases outside the gene matches: 4. Germline values: CDR1 SGHRS, CDR2 YFSETQ. The CDR3 has 12 amino acids. Here the CDR3 reads CASSPTSSEQFF. The CDR3 DNA is TGCGCCAGCAGCCCGACTAGCAGTGAGCAGTTCTTC.

This clone is a singleton in its sample. The chain joins TRBV5-1 to TRBJ1-2, with D hard to call. Germline CDR1 is SGHRS and CDR2 is YFSETQ. The length of the CDR3 is 15 residues. V lost 4 bases to trimming and J lost 9 bases, with 22 bases between them. The CDR3 sequence: CASSPETFSPGSYTF. The DNA of the CDR3 is TGCGCCAGCAGCCCAGAGACGTTCTCCCCGGGGAGCTACACCTTC. Full variable domain (remainder filled in from reference TRBV5-1 and TRBJ1-2): KAGVTQTPRYLIKTRGQQVTLSCSPISGHRSVSWYQQTPGQGLQFLFEYFSETQRNKGNFPGRFSGRQFSNSRSEMNVSTLELGDSALYLCASSPETFSPGSYTFGSGTRLTVV.

This rearrangement joins TRBV9 to TRBJ2-7, with 10 bases aligning to TRBD1. V shed 0 bases, J shed 6 bases, and the junction held 6 bases outside the gene matches. This CDR3 is built from 15 residues. Germline loops: CDR1 SGDLS, CDR2 YYNGEE. The DNA for the CDR3 is TGTGCCAGCAGCGTAGCTCCGGGACAGGGGCTCGAGCAGTACTTC. Translating it yields CASSVAPGQGLEQYF.

The V call is TRBV7-2, the J call TRBJ2-1, with TRBD2 identical over 8 bases. This CDR3 has 13 amino acids. Germline V gene lookup returns CDR1 SGHTA and CDR2 FQGNSA. V trimming: 1 base; J trimming: 7 bases; junction bases outside the gene matches: 0. This CDR3 is CASSLGLANEQFF. CDR3 nucleotides: TGTGCCAGCAGCTTAGGACTAGCGAATGAGCAGTTCTTC.